This T cell receptor beta chain is from a study of blood T cell repertoires in COVID-19. The overall study: Sites across the United States, Italy and Spain contributed samples from acute and convalescent COVID-19. T cells, B-cell-depleted T cells, or PBMCs provided the cDNA or gDNA that served as material.

In the authors' methods: Nucleated cell counts were estimated from reference gene primer amplification. The table came from immunoSEQ multiplex PCR; TCRdb's copy has only in-frame clones and leaves some out. V and J calls and clone size are copied from that table; D and trimming were computed from the DNA. The profile shows about 180,000 clones, approximately 83% of them singletons. CDR1 SGHAT and CDR2 FQNNGV come from the germline V gene. V lost 3 bases and J lost 2, with 11 bases in between. This CDR3 is 15 amino acids long. The sample consisted of peripheral blood. The source is a man aged 45 to 65 with active or convalescent COVID-19. The chain links TRBV11-2 to TRBJ2-1; D is possibly TRBD1 (6 bases). CDR3 sequence reads: CASSFQTGTYNEQFF. For the CDR3, the DNA is TGTGCCAGCAGCTTTCAAACAGGGACCTACAATGAGCAGTTCTTC.